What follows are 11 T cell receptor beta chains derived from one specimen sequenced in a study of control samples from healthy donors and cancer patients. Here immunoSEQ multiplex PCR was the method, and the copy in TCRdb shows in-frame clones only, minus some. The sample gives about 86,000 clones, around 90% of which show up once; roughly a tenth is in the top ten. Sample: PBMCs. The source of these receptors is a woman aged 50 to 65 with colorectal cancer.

DNA of the CDR3: TGTGCCAGTGCCGGGGGAGCCTATGGCTACACCTTC. Its translation is CASAGGAYGYTF. J is TRBJ1-2 and V is TRBV12-3 or TRBV12-4, with D perhaps matching TRBD1 (5 bases). The CDR3 is 12 amino acids. Trimming took 9 bases from V and 4 from J, leaving 12 bases between them.

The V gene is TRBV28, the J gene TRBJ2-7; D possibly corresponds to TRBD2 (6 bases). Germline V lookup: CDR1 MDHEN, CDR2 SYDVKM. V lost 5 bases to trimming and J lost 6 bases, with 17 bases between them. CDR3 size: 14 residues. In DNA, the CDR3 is TGTGCCAGCAGTCCCCTCCGGGACTCCCTCGAGCAGTACGTC. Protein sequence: CASSPLRDSLEQYV.

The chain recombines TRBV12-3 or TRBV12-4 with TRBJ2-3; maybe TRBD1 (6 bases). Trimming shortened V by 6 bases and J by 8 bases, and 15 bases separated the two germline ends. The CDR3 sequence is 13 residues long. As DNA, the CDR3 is TGTGCCAGCAGCCAACGGGACACTGGTACGCAGTATTTT. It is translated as CASSQRDTGTQYF.

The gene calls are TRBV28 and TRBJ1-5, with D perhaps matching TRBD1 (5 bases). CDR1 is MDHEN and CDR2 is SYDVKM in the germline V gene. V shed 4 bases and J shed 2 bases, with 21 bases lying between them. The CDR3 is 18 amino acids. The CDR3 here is CASSYGTQGGVGNQPQHF. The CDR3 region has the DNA TGTGCCAGCAGTTATGGCACTCAGGGAGGAGTAGGCAATCAGCCCCAGCATTTT.

The CDR3 here is CASSITGVTEAFF. CDR3 DNA sequence: TGTGCCAGTAGTATCACAGGGGTGACTGAAGCTTTCTTT. V gene TRBV19 combines with J gene TRBJ1-1; the match to TRBD1 covers 7 bases. The ends lost 3 bases at V and 5 bases at J; junction bases unmatched: 3. The CDR3 loop spans 13 amino acids. The germline gives CDR1 LNHDA, CDR2 SQIVND (reference sequence).

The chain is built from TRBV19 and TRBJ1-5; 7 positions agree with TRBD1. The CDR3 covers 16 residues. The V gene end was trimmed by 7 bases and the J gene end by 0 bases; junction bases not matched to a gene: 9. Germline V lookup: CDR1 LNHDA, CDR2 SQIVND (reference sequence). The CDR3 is CASKGGTVDSNQPQHF. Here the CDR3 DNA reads TGTGCCAGTAAAGGGGGGACAGTTGATAGCAATCAGCCCCAGCATTTT.

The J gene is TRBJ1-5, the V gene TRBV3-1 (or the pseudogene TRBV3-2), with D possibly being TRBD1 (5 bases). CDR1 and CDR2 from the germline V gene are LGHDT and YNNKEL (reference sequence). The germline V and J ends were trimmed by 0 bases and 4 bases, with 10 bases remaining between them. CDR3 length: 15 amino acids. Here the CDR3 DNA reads TGTGCCAGCAGCCAAGAGGGACGGGAGAATCAGCCCCAGCATTTT. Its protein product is CASSQEGRENQPQHF.

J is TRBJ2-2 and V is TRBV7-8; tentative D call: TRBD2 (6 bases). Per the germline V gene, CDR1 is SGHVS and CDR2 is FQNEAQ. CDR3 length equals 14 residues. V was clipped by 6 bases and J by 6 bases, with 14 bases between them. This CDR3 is CASSPRRGAGELFF. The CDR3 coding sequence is TGTGCCAGCAGTCCGAGGCGCGGGGCCGGGGAGCTGTTTTTT. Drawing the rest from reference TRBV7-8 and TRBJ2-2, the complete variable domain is GAGVSQSPRYKVAKRGQDVALRCDPISGHVSLFWYQQALGQGPEFLTYFQNEAQLDKSGLPSDRFFAERPEGSVSTLKIQRTQQEDSAVYLCASSPRRGAGELFFGEGSRLTVL.

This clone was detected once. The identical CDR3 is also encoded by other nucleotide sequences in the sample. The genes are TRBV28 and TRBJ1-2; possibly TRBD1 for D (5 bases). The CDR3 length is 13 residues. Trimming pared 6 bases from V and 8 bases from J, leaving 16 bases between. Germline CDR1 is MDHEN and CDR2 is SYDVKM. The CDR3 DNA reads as TGTGCCAGCAGCCTCACGGGACCGGGCGGCTACACCTTC. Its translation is CASSLTGPGGYTF.

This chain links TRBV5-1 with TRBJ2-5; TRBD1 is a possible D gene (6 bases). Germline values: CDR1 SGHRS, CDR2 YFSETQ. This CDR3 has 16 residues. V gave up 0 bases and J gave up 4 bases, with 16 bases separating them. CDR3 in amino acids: CASSLGGTTLGETQYF. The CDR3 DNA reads TGCGCCAGCAGCTTGGGGGGGACAACCCTGGGAGAGACCCAGTACTTC.

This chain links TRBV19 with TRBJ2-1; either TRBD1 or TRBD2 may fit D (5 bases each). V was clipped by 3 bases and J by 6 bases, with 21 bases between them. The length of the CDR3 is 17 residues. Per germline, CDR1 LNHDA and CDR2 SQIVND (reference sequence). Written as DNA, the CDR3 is TGTGCCAGTAGTATCCCTCGGGGCGTTAAGGGCGGCAATGAGCAGTTCTTC. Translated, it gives CASSIPRGVKGGNEQFF.